This TCR beta chain was recorded in a study of cytomegalovirus exposure and HLA in healthy donors. About the study: It was reported in a later analysis that the 120 validation repertoires used the same platform as the 666 first-cohort repertoires. Study-level points and caveats: Researchers reported that three CMV-associated chains were confirmed in vitro as CMV antigen-specific.

It was the approximately 120-subject validation cohort, separate from the approximately 700-subject first cohort, to which the donors belonged. The assay was immunoSEQ multiplex PCR, and TCRdb's table has in-frame clones only and misses some. The sample holds some 240,000 clones, about nine tenths seen once. Points on this clone: Its antigen is currently unknown.

This clonotype was sampled from a woman between 18 and 29 years old in good health and CMV-seropositive. Sequenced sample: PBMCs.

CDR3 sequence reads: CASSPGTSGRKEYEQYF. CDR3 in DNA: TGCGCCAGCAGCCCAGGGACTAGCGGGAGAAAGGAGTACGAGCAGTACTTC. The chain joins TRBV5-1 to TRBJ2-7; 14 bases align to TRBD2. Germline CDR1 is SGHRS and CDR2 is YFSETQ. CDR3 size: 17 residues. Germline trimming cut 4 bases from V and 4 bases from J; bases unmatched to any gene: 10.